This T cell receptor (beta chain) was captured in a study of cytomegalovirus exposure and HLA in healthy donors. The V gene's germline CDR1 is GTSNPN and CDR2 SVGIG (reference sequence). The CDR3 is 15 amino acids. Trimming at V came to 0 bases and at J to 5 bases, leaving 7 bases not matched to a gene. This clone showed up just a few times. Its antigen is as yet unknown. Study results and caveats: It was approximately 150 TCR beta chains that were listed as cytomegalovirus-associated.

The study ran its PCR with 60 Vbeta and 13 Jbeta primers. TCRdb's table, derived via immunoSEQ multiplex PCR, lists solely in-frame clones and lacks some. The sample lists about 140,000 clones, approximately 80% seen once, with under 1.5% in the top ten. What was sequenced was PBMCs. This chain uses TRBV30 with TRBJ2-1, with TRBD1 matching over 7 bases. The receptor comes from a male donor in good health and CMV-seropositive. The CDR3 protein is CAWSVLGTVDNEQFF. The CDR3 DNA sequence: TGTGCCTGGAGTGTACTTGGGACAGTAGACAATGAGCAGTTCTTC.